One and the same sample provided the 20 T cell receptor beta chains below, sequenced in a study of cytomegalovirus exposure and HLA in healthy donors. PCR amplification relied on 60 Vbeta primers (plus 13 Jbeta primers). Repertoires were generated with immunoSEQ multiplex PCR, while TCRdb's copy carries only in-frame clones and drops some. Among more than 90,000 clones listed, roughly 80% were seen once. Material: PBMCs. Every receptor here comes from a man aged 45 to 65 in good health and CMV-seropositive.

J is TRBJ2-5 and V is TRBV5-4, with 7 bases identical to TRBD1. Germline-derived CDR1 and CDR2 are SGHNT and YYREEE (reference sequence). This CDR3 contains 13 residues. V dropped 2 bases and J dropped 2; count of bases not matched to a gene: 0. The DNA for the CDR3 is TGTGCCAGCAGCTTACAGGGGCAAGAGACCCAGTACTTC. Its protein product is CASSLQGQETQYF.

This chain joins TRBV5-6 and TRBJ1-2; D call uncertain. This CDR3 contains 11 residues. Looked up from germline, CDR1 is SGHDT and CDR2 is YYEEEE. The V end lost 5 bases, the J end lost 5 bases, and 7 bases lay between the germline ends. The CDR3 DNA follows: TGTGCCAGCAGTTACGGGTATGGCTACACCTTC. Translated, it gives CASSYGYGYTF.

The count of this clone is one. This chain uses TRBV6-5 with TRBJ1-1; 7 bases map to TRBD1. J was trimmed by 1 base and V by 2 bases; bases with no gene match: 1. Germline V gene sequence: CDR1 MNHEY, CDR2 SVGAGI. CDR3 length equals 14 residues. DNA for the CDR3: TGTGCCAGCAGTTACAGGGGGCAGAACACTGAAGCTTTCTTT. Its protein product is CASSYRGQNTEAFF.

This rearrangement joins TRBV30 to TRBJ1-2; maybe TRBD1 (5 bases). The germline V gene encodes CDR1 GTSNPN and CDR2 SVGIG (reference sequence). This CDR3 has 12 amino acids. Here the CDR3 reads CACVGGNYGYTF. CDR3 nucleotides: TGTGCTTGTGTGGGGGGGAACTATGGCTACACCTTC. Drawing the rest from reference TRBV30 and TRBJ1-2, the complete variable domain is SQTIHQWPATLVQPVGSPLSLECTVEGTSNPNLYWYRQAAGRGLQLLFYSVGIGQISSEVPQNLSASRPQDRQFILSSKKLLLSDSGFYLCACVGGNYGYTFGSGTRLTVV.

This clone was counted once. This chain connects TRBV10-3 to TRBJ1-3; 7 bases fit TRBD1. With 5 bases clipped from V and 4 bases from J, the junction kept 8 bases outside the gene matches. This CDR3 contains 15 residues. Germline loops: CDR1 ENHRY, CDR2 SYGVKD. CDR3 amino acids: CAISRAGTEGNTIYF. In nucleotides, the CDR3 is TGTGCCATCAGTCGCGCCGGGACAGAAGGAAACACCATATATTTT.

The V call is TRBV11-2, the J call TRBJ2-2, with D possibly TRBD1 on 6 matching bases. Germline CDR1 SGHAT, CDR2 FQNNGV. V was trimmed by 6 bases and J by 1 base, leaving 9 bases between them. The CDR3 consists of 14 residues. The CDR3 region is CASRSGVNTGELFF. Written as DNA, the CDR3 is TGTGCCAGCAGGTCAGGGGTGAACACCGGGGAGCTGTTTTTT.

V and J are TRBV5-6 and TRBJ1-1, with D maybe TRBD1 (6 bases). The ends were cut back, 0 bases at V and 12 bases at J, with 9 bases in the middle. This CDR3 has 11 amino acids. Germline V gene lookup returns CDR1 SGHDT and CDR2 YYEEEE. Here the CDR3 reads CASSLDRVSFF. Here the CDR3 DNA reads TGTGCCAGCAGCTTGGACAGGGTCTCTTTCTTT.

The J gene is TRBJ2-1, the V gene TRBV28; a possible D gene is TRBD1 (6 bases). The CDR3 is 11 amino acids. Germline CDR1 reads MDHEN; CDR2 reads SYDVKM. Trimming left V 7 bases short and J 12 bases short, with 13 bases between. The DNA for the CDR3 is TGTGCCAGCACTAAAGACAGGCGGCAGTTCTTC. Translated: CASTKDRRQFF.

The chain employs TRBV4-2 and TRBJ1-4; TRBD1 matches 7 bases. Trimming removed 0 bases from V and 4 bases from J; junction bases left unmatched: 5. Germline loops: CDR1 LGHNA, CDR2 YNFKEQ. The CDR3 consists of 16 residues. Written as DNA, the CDR3 is TGTGCCAGCAGCCAAGACCCACAGGGGTATAATGAAAAACTGTTTTTT. It translates to CASSQDPQGYNEKLFF.

The genes are TRBV19 and TRBJ2-1; D not certain. The V and J ends lost 3 bases and 0 bases respectively, with 12 bases between them. This CDR3 spans 16 amino acids. The germline V gene encodes CDR1 LNHDA and CDR2 SQIVND (reference sequence). The CDR3 loop is CASSMTRIGSYNEQFF. As DNA, the CDR3 is TGTGCCAGTAGTATGACTCGGATAGGCTCCTACAATGAGCAGTTCTTC.

This chain uses TRBV6-6 with TRBJ1-3; tentative D call: TRBD1 (6 bases). This CDR3 spans 16 amino acids. V dropped 6 bases and J dropped 4 bases, with 19 bases sitting between them. Germline CDR1 reads MNHNY; CDR2 reads SVGAGI (reference sequence). CDR3 DNA sequence: TGTGCCAGCAGAACTGCAAGGGACAATGAAGGAAACACCATATATTTT. Residues: CASRTARDNEGNTIYF.

In its sample, this clone was seen a few times. The rearrangement links TRBV5-4 to TRBJ2-7; D is possibly TRBD1 (6 bases). Trimming pared 0 bases from V and 3 bases from J, leaving 7 bases between. The germline CDR1 and CDR2 sequences are SGHNT and YYREEE (reference sequence). The CDR3 is 13 residues long. DNA for the CDR3: TGTGCCAGCAGCTTGGCAGGGGTCTACGAGCAGTACTTC. It codes for CASSLAGVYEQYF.

The J gene is TRBJ1-6, the V gene TRBV2; possibly TRBD1 for D (6 bases). CDR3 length: 14 residues. Germline CDR1 and CDR2: SNHLY and FYNNEI. V gave up 8 bases and J gave up 10 bases, with 18 bases separating them. This CDR3 reads CASHVGGEGSPLHF. In DNA, the CDR3 is TGTGCCAGCCATGTAGGGGGGGAGGGATCACCCCTCCACTTT.

This chain joins TRBV6-1 and TRBJ2-2, with no clear D. V lost 7 bases to trimming and J lost 5 bases, with 11 bases between them. There are 13 residues in the CDR3. CDR1 is MNHNS, CDR2 SASEGT, per germline. The DNA for the CDR3 is TGTGCCAGCAATCCGGGTGGAACCGGGGAGCTGTTTTTT. It yields the protein CASNPGGTGELFF.

In DNA form, the CDR3 reads TGTGCCAGCACTTGGCAGGGCAATCAGCCCCAGCATTTT. Translation: CASTWQGNQPQHF. This chain joins TRBV2 and TRBJ1-5; no firm D call. The V gene lost 7 bases and the J gene lost 2 bases, with 9 bases spanning the gap. Germline V gene lookup returns CDR1 SNHLY and CDR2 FYNNEI. The CDR3 sequence is 13 residues long.

The V and J genes are TRBV5-1 and TRBJ2-2, with D possibly being TRBD2 (5 bases). With 4 bases removed from V and 1 base from J, the gap between germline ends came to 14 bases. Germline V gives CDR1 SGHRS, CDR2 YFSETQ. The length of the CDR3 is 16 residues. CDR3 residues: CASSQRTRLNTGELFF. CDR3 in DNA: TGCGCCAGCAGCCAGCGTACTAGGCTGAACACCGGGGAGCTGTTTTTT.

The chain joins TRBV18 to TRBJ1-2; 10 bases line up with TRBD1. After removal of 5 bases from V and 6 bases from J, the junction contained 3 bases not matched to a gene. Germline-derived CDR1 and CDR2 are KGHSH and LQKENI. The CDR3 loop spans 13 amino acids. The CDR3, as DNA: TGTGCCAGCTCAGAGACAGGGGGCCATGGCTACACCTTC. Residues: CASSETGGHGYTF.

This clone was detected only a few times. This chain joins TRBV7-2 and TRBJ1-2; 7 positions agree with TRBD1. Germline V CDR1 and CDR2: SGHTA, FQGNSA. With 5 bases clipped from V and 8 bases from J, the junction kept 8 bases outside the gene matches. This CDR3 is built from 13 residues. The CDR3 coding sequence is TGTGCCAGCAGCGCGGGACAGAGGCTGGGCTACACCTTC. It yields the protein CASSAGQRLGYTF.

This clone was seen a handful of times. V and J are TRBV4-1 and TRBJ1-4, with a tentative D call TRBD1 (5 bases). The CDR3 runs 17 residues. The germline gives CDR1 MGHRA, CDR2 YSYEKL. Trimming left V 3 bases short and J 0 bases short, with 14 bases between. This chain's CDR3 is CASSHGRGEATNEKLFF. CDR3 DNA: TGCGCCAGCAGCCATGGACGGGGGGAAGCAACTAATGAAAAACTGTTTTTT.

The table lists this clone with a few counts. The chain has TRBV7-2 and TRBJ2-5, with TRBD2 as a possible D gene (5 bases). CDR1 is SGHTA and CDR2 is FQGNSA in the germline V gene. There are 16 residues in the CDR3. Trimming removed 1 base at V and 5 bases at J, with 17 bases between. The CDR3 region is CASSLEETNSVETQYF. CDR3 bases: TGTGCCAGCAGCTTAGAAGAGACTAACTCAGTCGAGACCCAGTACTTC.